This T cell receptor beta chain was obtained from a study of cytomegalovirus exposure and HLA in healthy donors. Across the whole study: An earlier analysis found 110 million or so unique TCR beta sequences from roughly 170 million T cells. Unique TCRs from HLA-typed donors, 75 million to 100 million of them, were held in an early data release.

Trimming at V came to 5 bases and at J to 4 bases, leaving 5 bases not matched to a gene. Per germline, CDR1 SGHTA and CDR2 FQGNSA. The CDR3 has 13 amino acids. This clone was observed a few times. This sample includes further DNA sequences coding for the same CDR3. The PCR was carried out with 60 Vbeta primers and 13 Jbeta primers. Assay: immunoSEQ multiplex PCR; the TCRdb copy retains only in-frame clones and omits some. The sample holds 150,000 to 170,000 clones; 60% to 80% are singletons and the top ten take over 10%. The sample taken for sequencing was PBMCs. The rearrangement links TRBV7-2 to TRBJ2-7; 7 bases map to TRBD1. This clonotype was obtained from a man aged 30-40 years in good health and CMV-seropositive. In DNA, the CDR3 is TGTGCCAGCAGCCTAAACAGGGGTTACGAGCAGTACTTC. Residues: CASSLNRGYEQYF.